This TCR beta chain came from a study of blood T cell repertoires in COVID-19. Participants came from 24 US areas, aged about 18 to 100 years. Recovery meant two consecutive negative NP/OP PCR tests, professional clearance, or resolved symptoms. The V gene lost 0 bases and the J gene lost 13 bases, with 12 bases spanning the gap. Germline values: CDR1 SNHLY, CDR2 FYNNEI. The CDR3 consists of 12 residues. Original handling: Reference gene primer amplification gave nucleated cell count estimates. Generated by immunoSEQ multiplex PCR, the TCRdb table keeps only in-frame clones and is missing some. V and J calls and clone size follow that table, whereas D and trimming were derived from the DNA. The sample shows around 430,000 clones, around nine tenths of them seen only once.

This receptor was identified in a woman between 50 and 59 years old who had recovered from COVID-19. This chain uses TRBV2 with TRBJ1-2; D remains unclear. Sequenced sample: PBMCs or T cells enriched from blood (not recorded which). CDR3 region: CASSEAGSLGTF. The CDR3 DNA follows: TGTGCCAGCAGTGAAGCGGGCAGTCTGGGCACCTTC.